One sample yielded the 10 T cell receptor beta chains listed below, sequenced in a study of cytomegalovirus exposure and HLA in healthy donors. The PCR had 60 Vbeta and 13 Jbeta primers. Sequencing was performed with immunoSEQ multiplex PCR; in TCRdb, only in-frame clones are kept and a portion is missing. The data hold under 150,000 clones, with around 79% observed a single time. Material: PBMCs. These receptors were taken from a woman younger than 45 in good health and CMV-seropositive.

This sequence joins TRBV28 and TRBJ2-7; TRBD2 matches 15 bases. This CDR3 has 18 amino acids. Germline V CDR1 and CDR2: MDHEN, SYDVKM. With 4 bases clipped from V and 4 bases from J, the junction kept 11 bases outside the gene matches. The CDR3 DNA reads as TGTGCCAGCAGTTCCTTTTCCGGGACTAGCGGGGGGCAGTACGAGCAGTACTTC. Encoded protein: CASSSFSGTSGGQYEQYF.

The chain couples TRBV28 to TRBJ1-2; 10 bases match TRBD1. Germline values: CDR1 MDHEN, CDR2 SYDVKM. This CDR3 spans 15 amino acids. Trimming removed 5 bases from V and 4 bases from J; junction bases left unmatched: 7. The CDR3 DNA reads TGTGCCAGCAGTACTCCGGGACAGGGGAGCTATGGCTACACCTTC. This encodes CASSTPGQGSYGYTF.

V is TRBV6-1 and J is TRBJ1-4; TRBD1 matches 7 bases. This CDR3 spans 17 amino acids. Trimming removed 4 bases from V and 0 bases from J; junction bases left unmatched: 8. CDR1 MNHNS and CDR2 SASEGT come from the germline V gene. CDR3 nucleotide sequence: TGTGCCAGCAGTGGACGGACAGGTCCAGCAACTAATGAAAAACTGTTTTTT. Translation: CASSGRTGPATNEKLFF.

Here the CDR3 DNA reads TGTGCCAGCAGCTTAGATTACGGGAGTCCATGCACCTTC. Its translation is CASSLDYGSPCTF. This chain uses TRBV7-9 with TRBJ1-2; D is uncertain. Trimming pared 1 base from V and 13 bases from J, leaving 16 bases between. Germline V gene data show CDR1 as SEHNR and CDR2 as FQNEAQ (reference sequence). This CDR3 spans 13 amino acids.

This chain links TRBV29-1 with TRBJ2-3; 7 bases agree with TRBD2. Trimming removed 8 bases from V and 6 bases from J; junction bases left unmatched: 11. Germline V gives CDR1 SQVTM, CDR2 ANQGSEA. The CDR3 is 13 amino acids. CDR3 coding DNA: TGCAGCCATCGTTCAACTAGCGCCGATACGCAGTATTTT. It encodes CSHRSTSADTQYF.

The chain recombines TRBV5-1 with TRBJ1-6; D is ambiguous. CDR3 length: 13 residues. V was trimmed by 0 bases and J by 10 bases, leaving 8 bases between them. From germline, CDR1 is SGHRS and CDR2 YFSETQ. The CDR3 region has the DNA TGCGCCAGCAGCTTGGACCCTATGTCACCCCTCCACTTT. Its translation: CASSLDPMSPLHF. Based on the CDR3 plus reference TRBV5-1 and TRBJ1-6, the full variable domain is KAGVTQTPRYLIKTRGQQVTLSCSPISGHRSVSWYQQTPGQGLQFLFEYFSETQRNKGNFPGRFSGRQFSNSRSEMNVSTLELGDSALYLCASSLDPMSPLHFGNGTRLTVT.

V gene TRBV19 combines with J gene TRBJ2-7; 8 bases align to TRBD1. This CDR3 contains 15 residues. The germline gives CDR1 LNHDA, CDR2 SQIVND (reference sequence). V was pared by 5 bases and J by 3 bases, with 9 bases of the junction left unmatched. CDR3 nucleotide sequence: TGTGCCAGTAGTCCTGGACAGGGTGGTTTCTACGAGCAGTACTTC. It encodes CASSPGQGGFYEQYF.

This clone has only a few counts. The rearrangement links TRBV9 to TRBJ2-1; D is perhaps TRBD1 (6 bases). The CDR3 has 15 residues. V shed 4 bases and J shed 4 bases, with 15 bases lying between them. Germline CDR1 and CDR2: SGDLS and YYNGEE. In DNA, the CDR3 is TGTGCCAGCAGCCCGAGCCCGGGACAATACAATGAGCAGTTCTTC. This sequence encodes CASSPSPGQYNEQFF.

This clone was observed a single time. This chain joins TRBV9 and TRBJ2-5; D might be TRBD2 (6 bases). Germline-derived CDR1 and CDR2 are SGDLS and YYNGEE. The CDR3 runs to 14 residues. Trimming pared 3 bases from V and 5 bases from J, leaving 14 bases between. CDR3 protein: CASSATFGGETQYF. In nucleotides, the CDR3 is TGTGCCAGCAGCGCTACATTTGGGGGGGAGACCCAGTACTTC.

This clone occurred a few times. The chain links TRBV6-5 to TRBJ1-1, with D unresolved. The CDR3 spans 13 residues. The V gene lost 7 bases and the J gene lost 0 bases, with 9 bases spanning the gap. CDR1 and CDR2 from the germline V gene are MNHEY and SVGAGI. CDR3 residues: CASNWALNTEAFF. CDR3 DNA: TGTGCCAGCAATTGGGCTCTGAACACTGAAGCTTTCTTT.